One and the same sample provided the 3 T cell receptor beta chains below, sequenced in a study of CD8+ T cells in alopecia areata. Following extraction, RNA underwent reverse transcription to cDNA, which served as the sequencing template. The repertoire was sequenced with immunoSEQ multiplex PCR; TCRdb's copy has only in-frame clones and lacks some. Found here are roughly 150,000 clones, more than 45% of them singletons; the top ten hold just under 20%. The sample was CD8+ T cells sorted from blood, taken at week 0. The receptors derive from a human donor with alopecia areata.

In DNA, the CDR3 is TGTGCCTGGGGACAGGGAGTGGAAGATACGCAGTATTTT. The encoded protein is CAWGQGVEDTQYF. The rearrangement joins TRBV30 to TRBJ2-3; 8 positions agree with TRBD1. This CDR3 is built from 13 residues. J lost 5 bases, V lost 5 bases, and 6 bases had no gene match. The V gene's germline CDR1 is GTSNPN and CDR2 SVGIG (reference sequence).

This rearrangement joins TRBV7-2 to TRBJ2-7; TRBD2 aligns across 8 bases. Germline V CDR1 and CDR2: SGHTA, FQGNSA. V shed 4 bases, J shed 0 bases, and the junction held 8 bases outside the gene matches. This CDR3 has 16 residues. CDR3 coding DNA: TGTGCCAGCAGCTCCGCCCCTAGCGGGTACTCCTACGAGCAGTACTTC. Translation: CASSSAPSGYSYEQYF.

The V gene is TRBV29-1, the J gene TRBJ1-1; D is uncertain. This CDR3 spans 11 amino acids. Germline V gene sequence: CDR1 SQVTM, CDR2 ANQGSEA. Deletions cut 8 bases from V and 1 base from J, with 8 bases between. In DNA form, the CDR3 reads TGCAGCTCGGGGAGGAACACTGAAGCTTTCTTT. This encodes CSSGRNTEAFF.